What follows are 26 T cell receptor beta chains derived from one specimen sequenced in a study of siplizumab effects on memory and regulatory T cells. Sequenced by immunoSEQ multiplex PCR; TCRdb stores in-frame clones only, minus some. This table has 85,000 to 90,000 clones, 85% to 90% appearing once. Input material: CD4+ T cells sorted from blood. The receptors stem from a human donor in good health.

The CDR3 is CASSPSGTSVQYEQYF. As DNA, the CDR3 is TGTGCCAGCTCACCGTCCGGGACTAGCGTTCAGTACGAGCAGTACTTC. J is TRBJ2-7 and V is TRBV18; the match to TRBD2 covers 10 bases. The CDR3 length is 16 residues. With V trimmed by 3 bases and J by 4 bases, 9 bases remained unmatched. Germline loops: CDR1 KGHSH, CDR2 LQKENI.

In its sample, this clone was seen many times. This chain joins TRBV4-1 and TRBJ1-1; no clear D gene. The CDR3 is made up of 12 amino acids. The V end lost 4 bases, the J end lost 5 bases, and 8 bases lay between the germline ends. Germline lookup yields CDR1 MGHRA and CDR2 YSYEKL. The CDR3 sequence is CASSRPGTEAFF. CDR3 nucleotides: TGCGCCAGCAGCCGTCCAGGAACTGAAGCTTTCTTT.

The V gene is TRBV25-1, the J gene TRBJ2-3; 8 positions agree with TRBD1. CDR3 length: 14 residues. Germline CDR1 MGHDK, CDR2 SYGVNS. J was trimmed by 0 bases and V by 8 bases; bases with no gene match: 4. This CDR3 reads CASGGQASTDTQYF. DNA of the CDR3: TGTGCCAGCGGGGGACAGGCGAGCACAGATACGCAGTATTTT.

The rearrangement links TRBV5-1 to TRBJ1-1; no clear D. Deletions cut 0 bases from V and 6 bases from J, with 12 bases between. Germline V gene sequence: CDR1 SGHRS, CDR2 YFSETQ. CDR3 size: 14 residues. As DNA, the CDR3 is TGCGCCAGCAGCTTGGAAGAGGCAAGTCCTGAAGCTTTCTTT. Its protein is CASSLEEASPEAFF.

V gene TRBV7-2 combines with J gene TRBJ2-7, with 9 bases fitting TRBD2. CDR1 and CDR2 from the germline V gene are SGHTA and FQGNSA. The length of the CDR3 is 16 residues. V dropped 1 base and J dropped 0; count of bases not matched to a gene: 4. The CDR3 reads CASSLDLAGSSYEQYF. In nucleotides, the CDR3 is TGTGCCAGCAGCTTAGATCTAGCGGGAAGCTCCTACGAGCAGTACTTC.

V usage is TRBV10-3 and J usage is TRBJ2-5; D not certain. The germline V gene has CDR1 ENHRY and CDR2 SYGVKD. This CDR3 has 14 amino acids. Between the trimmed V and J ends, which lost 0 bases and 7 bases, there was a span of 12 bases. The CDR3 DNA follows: TGTGCCATCAGTGAGTCGAGACGGTTACGGACCCAGTACTTC. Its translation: CAISESRRLRTQYF.

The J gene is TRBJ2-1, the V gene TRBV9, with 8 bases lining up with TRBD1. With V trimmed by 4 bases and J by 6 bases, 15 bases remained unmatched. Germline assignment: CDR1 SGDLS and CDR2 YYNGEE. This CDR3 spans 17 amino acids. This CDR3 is CASSPPVSGTGGNEQFF. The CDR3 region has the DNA TGTGCCAGCAGCCCCCCCGTTTCCGGGACAGGAGGCAATGAGCAGTTCTTC.

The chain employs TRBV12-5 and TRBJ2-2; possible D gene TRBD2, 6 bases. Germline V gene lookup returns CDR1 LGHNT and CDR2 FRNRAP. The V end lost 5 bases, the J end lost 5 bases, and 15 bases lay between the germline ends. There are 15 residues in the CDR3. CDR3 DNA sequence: TGTGCTAGTGGTAGCCGGACTACCGGGACCGGGGAGCTGTTTTTT. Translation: CASGSRTTGTGELFF.

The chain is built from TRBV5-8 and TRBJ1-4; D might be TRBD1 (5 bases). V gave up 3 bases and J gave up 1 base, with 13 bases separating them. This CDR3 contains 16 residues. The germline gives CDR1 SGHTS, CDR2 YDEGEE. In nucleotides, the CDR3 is TGTGCCAGCAGCTGGTATCAGGGAATAACTAATGAAAAACTGTTTTTT. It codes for CASSWYQGITNEKLFF. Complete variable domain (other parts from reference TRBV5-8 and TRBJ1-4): EAGVTQSPTHLIKTRGQQATLRCSPISGHTSVYWYQQALGLGLQFLLWYDEGEERNRGNFPPRFSGRQFPNYSSELNVNALELEDSALYLCASSWYQGITNEKLFFGSGTQLSVL.

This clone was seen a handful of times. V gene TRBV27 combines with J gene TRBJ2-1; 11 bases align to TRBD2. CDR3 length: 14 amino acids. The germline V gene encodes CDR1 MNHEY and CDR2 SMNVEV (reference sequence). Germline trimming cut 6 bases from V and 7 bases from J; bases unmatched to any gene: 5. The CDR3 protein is CASRFSGRVNEQFF. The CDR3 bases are TGTGCCAGCAGATTTAGCGGGAGGGTAAATGAGCAGTTCTTC.

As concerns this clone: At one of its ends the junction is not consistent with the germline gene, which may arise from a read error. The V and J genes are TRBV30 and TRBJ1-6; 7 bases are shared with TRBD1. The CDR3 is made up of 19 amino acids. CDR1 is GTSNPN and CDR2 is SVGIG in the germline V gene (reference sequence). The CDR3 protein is CAWSVRPWDSRSYNSLLHF. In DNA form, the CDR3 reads TGTGCCTGGAGTGTACGACCGTGGGACAGCCGCTCCTATAATTCACTCCTCCACTTT.

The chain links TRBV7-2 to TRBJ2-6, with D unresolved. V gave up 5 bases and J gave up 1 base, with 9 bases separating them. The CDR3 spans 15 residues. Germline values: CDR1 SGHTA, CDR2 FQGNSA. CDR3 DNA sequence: TGTGCCAGCAGCCAGCAAGTATCTGGGGCCAACGTCCTGACTTTC. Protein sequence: CASSQQVSGANVLTF.

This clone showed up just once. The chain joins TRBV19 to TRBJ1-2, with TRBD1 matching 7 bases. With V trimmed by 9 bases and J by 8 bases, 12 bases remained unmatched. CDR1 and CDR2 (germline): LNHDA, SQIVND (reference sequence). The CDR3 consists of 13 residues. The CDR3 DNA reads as TGTGCCAGCGGGCGTCAGGGGGTAGGCGGCTACACCTTC. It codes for CASGRQGVGGYTF.

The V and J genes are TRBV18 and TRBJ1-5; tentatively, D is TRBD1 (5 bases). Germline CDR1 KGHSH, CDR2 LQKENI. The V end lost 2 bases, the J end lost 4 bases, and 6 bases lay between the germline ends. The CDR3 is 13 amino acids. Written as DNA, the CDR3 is TGTGCCAGCTCACCAGGGGGTAATCAGCCCCAGCATTTT. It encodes CASSPGGNQPQHF. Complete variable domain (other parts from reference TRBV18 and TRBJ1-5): NAGVMQNPRHLVRRRGQEARLRCSPMKGHSHVYWYRQLPEEGLKFMVYLQKENIIDESGMPKERFSAEFPKEGPSILRIQQVVRGDSAAYFCASSPGGNQPQHFGDGTRLSIL.

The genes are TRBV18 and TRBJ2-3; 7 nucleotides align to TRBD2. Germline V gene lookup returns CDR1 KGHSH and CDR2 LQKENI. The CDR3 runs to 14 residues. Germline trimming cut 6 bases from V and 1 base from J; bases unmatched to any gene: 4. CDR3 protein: CASSGTSGTDTQYF. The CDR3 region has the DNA TGTGCCAGCTCGGGAACTAGCGGCACAGATACGCAGTATTTT.

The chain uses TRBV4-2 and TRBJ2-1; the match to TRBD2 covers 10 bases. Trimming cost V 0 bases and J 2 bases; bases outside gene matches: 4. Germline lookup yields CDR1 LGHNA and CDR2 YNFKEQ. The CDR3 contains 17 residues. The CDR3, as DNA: TGTGCCAGCAGCCAAGAACGGACTAGCGGTACCTACAATGAGCAGTTCTTC. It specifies CASSQERTSGTYNEQFF.

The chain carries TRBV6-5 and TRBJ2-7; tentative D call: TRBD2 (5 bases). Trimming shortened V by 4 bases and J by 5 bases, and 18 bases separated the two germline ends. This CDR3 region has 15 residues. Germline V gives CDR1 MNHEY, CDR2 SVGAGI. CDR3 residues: CASSFRNPGSNEQYF. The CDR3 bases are TGTGCCAGCAGTTTCCGTAATCCGGGATCTAACGAGCAGTACTTC.

CDR3 sequence: CASSVASRGPQEQYF. CDR3 coding DNA: TGTGCCAGCAGCGTAGCGAGCAGGGGGCCCCAAGAGCAGTACTTC. V gene TRBV9 combines with J gene TRBJ2-7, with 8 bases that match TRBD1. This CDR3 comprises 15 residues. Germline trimming cut 0 bases from V and 7 bases from J; bases unmatched to any gene: 9. Germline CDR1 is SGDLS and CDR2 is YYNGEE.

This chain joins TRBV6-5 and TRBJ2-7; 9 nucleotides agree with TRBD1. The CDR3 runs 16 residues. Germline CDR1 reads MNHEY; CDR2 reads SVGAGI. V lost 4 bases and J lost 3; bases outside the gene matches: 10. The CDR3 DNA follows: TGTGCCAGCAGTTTAGCGCGGGGACAGGGCTACTACGAGCAGTACTTC. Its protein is CASSLARGQGYYEQYF.

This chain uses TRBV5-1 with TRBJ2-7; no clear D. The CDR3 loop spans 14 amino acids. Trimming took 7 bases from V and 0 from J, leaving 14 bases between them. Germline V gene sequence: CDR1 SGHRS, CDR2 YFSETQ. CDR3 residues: CASAYGWSSYEQYF. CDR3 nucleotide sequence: TGCGCCAGCGCCTACGGCTGGAGCTCCTACGAGCAGTACTTC.

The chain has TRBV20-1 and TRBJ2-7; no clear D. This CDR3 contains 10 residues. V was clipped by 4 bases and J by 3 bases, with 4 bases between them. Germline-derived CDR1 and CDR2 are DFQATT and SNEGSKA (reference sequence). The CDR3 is CSAKNYEQYF. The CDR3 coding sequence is TGCAGTGCTAAAAACTACGAGCAGTACTTC.

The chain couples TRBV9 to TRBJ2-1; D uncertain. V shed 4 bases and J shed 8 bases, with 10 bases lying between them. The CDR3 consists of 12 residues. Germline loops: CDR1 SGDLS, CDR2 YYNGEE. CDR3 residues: CASSSPRDEQFF. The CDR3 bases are TGTGCCAGCAGCTCACCAAGGGATGAGCAGTTCTTC. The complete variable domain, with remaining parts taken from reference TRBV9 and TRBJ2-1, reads DSGVTQTPKHLITATGQRVTLRCSPRSGDLSVYWYQQSLDQGLQFLIQYYNGEERAKGNILERFSAQQFPDLHSELNLSSLELGDSALYFCASSSPRDEQFFGPGTRLTVL.

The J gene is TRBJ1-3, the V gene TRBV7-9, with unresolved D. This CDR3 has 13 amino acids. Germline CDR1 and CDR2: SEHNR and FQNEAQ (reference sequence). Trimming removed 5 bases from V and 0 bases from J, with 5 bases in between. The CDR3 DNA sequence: TGTGCCAGCAGCCCCGCCTCTGGAAACACCATATATTTT. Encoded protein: CASSPASGNTIYF.

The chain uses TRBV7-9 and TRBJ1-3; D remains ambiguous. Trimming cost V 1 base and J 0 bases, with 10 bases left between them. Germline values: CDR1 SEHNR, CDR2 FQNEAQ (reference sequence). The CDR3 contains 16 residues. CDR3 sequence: CASSLVGSHSGNTIYF. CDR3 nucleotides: TGTGCCAGCAGCTTAGTAGGCAGCCACTCTGGAAACACCATATATTTT. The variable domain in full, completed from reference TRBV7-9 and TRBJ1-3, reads DTGVSQNPRHKITKRGQNVTFRCDPISEHNRLYWYRQTLGQGPEFLTYFQNEAQLEKSRLLSDRFSAERPKGSFSTLEIQRTEQGDSAMYLCASSLVGSHSGNTIYFGEGSWLTVV.

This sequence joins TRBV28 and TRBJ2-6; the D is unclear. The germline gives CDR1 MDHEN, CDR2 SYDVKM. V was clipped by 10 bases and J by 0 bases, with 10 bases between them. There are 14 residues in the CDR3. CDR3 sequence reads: CATRTASGANVLTF. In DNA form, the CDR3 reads TGTGCCACCAGGACGGCCTCTGGGGCCAACGTCCTGACTTTC.

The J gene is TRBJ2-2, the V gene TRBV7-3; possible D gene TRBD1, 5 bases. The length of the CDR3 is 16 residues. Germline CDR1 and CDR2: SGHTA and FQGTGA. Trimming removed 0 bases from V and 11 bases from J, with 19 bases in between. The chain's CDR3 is CASSLTVDLSQGELFF. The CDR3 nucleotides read TGTGCCAGCAGCTTAACGGTCGATTTGAGTCAGGGTGAGCTGTTTTTT.